The rows below give T cell receptor beta chains drawn from one sample of a study of blood T cell repertoires in COVID-19. Profiling relied on immunoSEQ multiplex PCR, and the TCRdb table lists in-frame clones only, not all of them. The sample consists of 40,000 to 55,000 clones, around 92% of them appearing once. Sequencing was carried out using peripheral blood. Source of these receptors: a human donor in a cohort sampled during active COVID-19. Each CDR3 is given with its conserved first and last residue. A D gene is named only where the DNA matches it firmly. Clone size appears in some rows only: once, few, many, or a class for an expanded clone.

TRBJ1-1 TRBD1 - TRBV3-1/TRBV3-2 TGTGCCAGCAGCCAAGGAGGGGGCCGGGGGAACACTGAAGCTTTCTTT CASSQGGGRGNTEAFF
TRBJ1-1 - - TRBV19 TGTGCCAGTGCCCTGGGAGGCGCGGGGTCCACTGAAGCTTTCTTT CASALGGAGSTEAFF
TRBJ2-4 - - TRBV23-1 TGCGCCAGCAGTCAACGGAGATGGGACATTCAGTACTTC CASSQRRWDIQYF
TRBJ2-7 TRBD2 - TRBV19 TGTGCCAGTAGTATAGTTAACGCGGGGGAAGAGCAGTACTTC CASSIVNAGEEQYF
TRBJ2-5 TRBD1 - TRBV7-2 TGTGCCAGCAGCCTAGGGACAGCACAAGAGACCCAGTACTTC CASSLGTAQETQYF
TRBJ1-3 TRBD1 - TRBV9 TGTGCCAGCAGCGTAGTCGCATCGACAGGGGGCCCTGGAAACACCATATATTTT CASSVVASTGGPGNTIYF
TRBJ1-4 TRBD1 - TRBV3-1/TRBV3-2 TGTGCCAGCAGCCGGGGGACAGGGAATGAAAAACTGTTTTTT CASSRGTGNEKLFF
TRBJ1-4 TRBD1 - TRBV6-2/TRBV6-3 TGTGCCAGCAGTTACAAAGTCGGGACAGTTAATGAAAAACTGTTTTTT CASSYKVGTVNEKLFF
TRBJ2-5 TRBD2 once TRBV14 TGTGCCAGCAGCCTCGGAGTACTAGCGGGAGGCACGGGTGAGACCCAGTACTTC CASSLGVLAGGTGETQYF
TRBJ2-3 TRBD2 - TRBV9 TGTGCCAGCGAAGCGGGGGGGGATACGCAGTATTTT CASEAGGDTQYF
TRBJ2-1 TRBD2 once TRBV19 TGTGCCAGTAGCCTTAGCGGGAGTGGGTACAATGAGCAGTTCTTC CASSLSGSGYNEQFF
TRBJ1-2 TRBD1 - TRBV28 TGTGCCAGCAGCCCAGGGGGCGGCTATGGCTACACCTTC CASSPGGGYGYTF
TRBJ1-1 TRBD1 once TRBV28 TGTGCCAGCAGGCCCCGACAGGGGGGGTTAGGCACTGAAGCTTTCTTT CASRPRQGGLGTEAFF
TRBJ1-2 - - TRBV2 TGTGCCAGCAGCGAATCAGGGTCCTCCTCTAACTATGGCTACACCTTC CASSESGSSSNYGYTF
TRBJ1-1 TRBD1 once TRBV12-3/TRBV12-4 TGTGCCAGCAGAAGACAGGGGGCATCTGAAGCTTTCTTT CASRRQGASEAFF
TRBJ2-7 TRBD2 few TRBV9 TGTGCCAGCAGCGTAGGCGGGAGCCCCTACGAGCAGTACTTC CASSVGGSPYEQYF
TRBJ1-2 - medium-sized TRBV5-5 TGTGCCAGCAGCTTGTCCCCCCAGGCTAACTATGGCTACACCTTC CASSLSPQANYGYTF
TRBJ1-6 - once TRBV5-6 TGTGCCAGCAGCTTGGCCAGTGGGAGTTCACCCCTCCACTTT CASSLASGSSPLHF
TRBJ2-1 - - TRBV7-3 TGTGCCAGCAGCTACTCCGGGGTAGATGAGCAGTTCTTC CASSYSGVDEQFF
TRBJ2-1 TRBD2 - TRBV3-1/TRBV3-2 TGTGCCAGCAGCCAACAACTAGCGGGCTCCTACAATGAGCAGTTCTTC CASSQQLAGSYNEQFF
TRBJ2-7 TRBD2 - TRBV3-1/TRBV3-2 TGTGCCAGCAGCCAAGTTCAGGGGCTAGCGGGGGCACATTACGAGCAGTACTTC CASSQVQGLAGAHYEQYF
TRBJ1-2 TRBD1 - TRBV9 TGTGCCAGCAGCGGCGTAGCCCCTCAGGGGGAGGACAACTATGGCTACACCTTC CASSGVAPQGEDNYGYTF
TRBJ1-3 - - TRBV10-3 TGTGCCATCAGTGAGACGGACAGAGGAAACACCATATATTTT CAISETDRGNTIYF
TRBJ1-4 TRBD1 - TRBV7-2 TGTGCCAGCAGCGCCAGCGGGACAGGTTACGAAAAACTGTTTTTT CASSASGTGYEKLFF
TRBJ2-5 TRBD2 - TRBV5-1 TGCGCCAGCAGCTTGGTGGCGGGAGGGGTACAAGAGACCCAGTACTTC CASSLVAGGVQETQYF
TRBJ1-4 - - TRBV5-8 TGTGCCAGCAGGGTTATACGGGAAAAACTGTTTTTT CASRVIREKLFF
TRBJ2-3 TRBD1 - TRBV29-1 TGCAGCGTTGTAGGGGGCTGGGCAGATACGCAGTATTTT CSVVGGWADTQYF
TRBJ1-4 - - TRBV12-3/TRBV12-4 TGTGCCAGCACCCCTGCCGCGGGTGAAAAACTGTTTTTT CASTPAAGEKLFF
TRBJ2-4 - - TRBV20-1 TGCAGTGCTAGTCCGGTCATAAACATTCAGTACTTC CSASPVINIQYF
TRBJ2-3 TRBD2 - TRBV7-2 TGTGCCAGCAGCTTAGGGCAAGCGGGGGTTTCAGATACGCAGTATTTT CASSLGQAGVSDTQYF
TRBJ2-7 TRBD1 - TRBV5-4 TGTGCCAGCAGGGTCGGGGACAGGGGGCCCTACGAGCAGTACTTC CASRVGDRGPYEQYF
TRBJ2-7 - few TRBV11-2 TGTGCCAGCAGCTTAGGTCGGCAGGGTCCCTACGAGCAGTACTTC CASSLGRQGPYEQYF
TRBJ2-7 TRBD2 - TRBV6-2/TRBV6-3 TGTGCCAGCAGTTATCGTCGTAGCGGGAGGGATCCAAGCTCCTACGAGCAGTACTTC CASSYRRSGRDPSSYEQYF
TRBJ2-2 TRBD1 medium-sized TRBV5-6 TGTGCCAGCAGCTTTCCGACAGGGAACCCCGGGGAGCTGTTTTTT CASSFPTGNPGELFF
TRBJ2-5 TRBD2 - TRBV7-8 TGTGCCAGCAGCTCAGGACTAGCGGGGGGCTACGGAGAGACCCAGTACTTC CASSSGLAGGYGETQYF
TRBJ2-7 - - TRBV4-2 TGTGCCAGCAGCCAAGAAGCCCGCTCTCCCTCCTACGAGCAGTACTTC CASSQEARSPSYEQYF
TRBJ1-6 - - TRBV3-1/TRBV3-2 TGTGCCAGCAGCCAGGGAGGGCATTCACCCCTCCACTTT CASSQGGHSPLHF
TRBJ2-1 - - TRBV5-1 TGCGCCAGCAGCCCCGCGGGGACGGGGAATGAGCAGTTCTTC CASSPAGTGNEQFF
TRBJ1-6 TRBD1 few TRBV4-3 TGCGCCAGCAGCCGATGGACAGGGTTAAATAATTCACCCCTCCACTTT CASSRWTGLNNSPLHF
TRBJ1-1 - few TRBV4-1 TGCGCCAGCAGCCAAGTAACCCGAGGGAAAGGTGAAGCTTTCTTT CASSQVTRGKGEAFF
TRBJ1-4 TRBD1 - TRBV4-2 TGTGCCAGCAGCCAATCACAGGGGGAGGATGAAAAACTGTTTTTT CASSQSQGEDEKLFF
TRBJ1-5 TRBD1 once TRBV2 TGTGCCAGCAGTGTTCAGGGGGCACGTCAGCCCCAGCATTTT CASSVQGARQPQHF
TRBJ2-1 - - TRBV3-1/TRBV3-2 TGTGCCAGCAGCCAAGATCCTAGCCCTTACAATGAGCAGTTCTTC CASSQDPSPYNEQFF
TRBJ1-2 - once TRBV7-8 TGTGCCAGCAGCCAGAGGACAGACTATGGCTACACCTTC CASSQRTDYGYTF
TRBJ2-1 - - TRBV4-3 TGCGCCAGCAGCCAAGATACCCAGCGACGGGGCAATGAGCAGTTCTTC CASSQDTQRRGNEQFF
TRBJ2-5 TRBD2 - TRBV11-2 TGTGCCAGCAGCTTAGTTTTCGCGGGAGGTGAGACCCAGTACTTC CASSLVFAGGETQYF
TRBJ1-2 - - TRBV19 TGTGCCAGTAGCCAACCCTCAGTTAACTATGGCTACACCTTC CASSQPSVNYGYTF
TRBJ1-1 - - TRBV27 TGTGCCAGCAGCCAATCGGAGATCATGAACACTGAAGCTTTCTTT CASSQSEIMNTEAFF
TRBJ2-1 - - TRBV4-1 TGCGCCAGCAGCCAAGGGCTGGGGCGCTCCTACAATGAGCAGTTCTTC CASSQGLGRSYNEQFF
TRBJ2-1 TRBD2 once TRBV6-6 TGTGCCAGCAGTTACTCCGGGACTAGCGGCAATGAGCAGTTCTTC CASSYSGTSGNEQFF
TRBJ2-3 - - TRBV5-6 TGTGCCAGCAGCTCCAATGCAGATACGCAGTATTTT CASSSNADTQYF
TRBJ2-1 TRBD2 - TRBV6-2/TRBV6-3 TGTGCCAGCAGTTTAGCGGGGATGTCCTACAATGAGCAGTTCTTC CASSLAGMSYNEQFF
TRBJ2-7 - - TRBV6-5 TGTGCCAGCAGCCCCGGCGGATCTTATTACGAGCAGTACTTC CASSPGGSYYEQYF
TRBJ2-3 - - TRBV4-2 TGTGCCAGCGGGCGGGGAGATACGCAGTATTTT CASGRGDTQYF
TRBJ2-3 - - TRBV5-1 TGCGCCAGCAGCTTGGCTGGGACTAGCACAGATACGCAGTATTTT CASSLAGTSTDTQYF